The rows below give T cell receptor beta chains drawn from one sample of a study of resident and recirculating memory T cells in vitiligo. Profiling relied on immunoSEQ multiplex PCR, and the TCRdb table lists in-frame clones only, not all of them. The sample consists of around 76,000 clones, more than 85% of them appearing once. Sequencing was carried out using blood. The receptors come from a male donor with vitiligo. CDR3s include the opening cysteine and the closing phenylalanine or tryptophan.

V gene	J gene	CDR3 protein
TRBV5-6	TRBJ2-1	CASSFSGTGYYEQFF
TRBV4-2	TRBJ2-7	CASSQAILDRGLENSTYEQYF
TRBV7-6	TRBJ2-1	CASSLERGAANEQFF
TRBV11-1	TRBJ2-5	CASSLAGGQGETQYF
TRBV6-6	TRBJ1-6	CASSWAGSPLHF
TRBV6-6	TRBJ2-7	CASSYRSGVYHEQYF
TRBV6-6	TRBJ1-2	CASSLIWGQSGYTF
TRBV7-2	TRBJ2-5	CASSLEAVQETQYF
TRBV29-1	TRBJ2-1	CSVTGTFQIWNEQFF
TRBV19	TRBJ1-1	CASSLRTPNTEAFF
TRBV6-6	TRBJ1-1	CASSLGQELTEAFF
TRBV10-3	TRBJ1-1	CAISDDRVNTEAFF
TRBV5-1	TRBJ1-2	CASSLVTGGQTNYGYTF
TRBV5-1	TRBJ2-1	CASSPTGGSYNEQFF
TRBV9	TRBJ2-2	CASSVTLARGGETGELFF
TRBV6-1	TRBJ2-7	CASSEPVAGGLYEQYF
TRBV6-5	TRBJ2-7	CASSHNYEQYF
TRBV14	TRBJ1-1	CASSQWTGGIRNTEAFF
TRBV4-3	TRBJ2-2	CASSQDHQGATGELFF
TRBV12-5	TRBJ2-2	CASGFGAGQLLANTGELFF